This is a list of T cell receptor beta chains from one sample in a study of OX40 agonist ivuxolimab in advanced cancers. Only in-frame clones appear in the TCRdb table, and some are missing; sequencing was by immunoSEQ multiplex PCR. The table includes around 99,000 clones, nearly 90% detected once. The material sequenced was CD4+ or CD8+ T cells sorted from blood, taken in a trial of the OX40 agonist ivuxolimab. Source of these receptors: an adult with an advanced solid tumor such as melanoma, head and neck, liver or kidney cancer. The CDR3 runs from the conserved cysteine through the conserved F or W. Fields, in order: CDR3 length, D gene, V gene, J gene, clone size, CDR3 protein, CDR3 DNA. A D gene is named only where the DNA matches it firmly. Clone size is shown for a subset of rows, as once, few, many or a class of expanded clone.

>14|-|TRBV7-9|TRBJ1-1|-
CASRGRDLRAEAFF
TGTGCCAGCAGGGGGCGGGACCTCCGCGCCGAAGCTTTCTTT
>17|TRBD2|TRBV4-2|TRBJ2-7|-
CASSQDWSSGSPYEQYF
TGTGCCAGCAGCCAAGATTGGTCTAGCGGGAGCCCCTACGAGCAGTACTTC
>14|-|TRBV30|TRBJ1-3|-
CAWSGGSLGNTIYF
TGTGCCTGGAGCGGGGGCAGTCTGGGAAACACCATATATTTT
>16|TRBD1|TRBV4-2|TRBJ2-7|-
CASSPGDRGISYEQYF
TGTGCCAGCAGCCCGGGGGACAGGGGGATCTCCTACGAGCAGTACTTC
>16|TRBD2|TRBV9|TRBJ2-3|-
CASSVGTSGGTDTQYF
TGTGCCAGCAGTGTGGGGACTAGCGGGGGCACAGATACGCAGTATTTT
>14|TRBD2|TRBV2|TRBJ2-7|-
CASRGSGSSYEQYF
TGTGCCAGCAGGGGGAGCGGGAGTTCCTACGAGCAGTACTTC
>16|-|TRBV19|TRBJ2-7|-
CASSTLVQGTLNEQYF
TGTGCCAGTAGTACTCTGGTCCAGGGGACGTTAAACGAGCAGTACTTC
>14|-|TRBV2|TRBJ1-4|-
CASSRGGTNEKLFF
TGTGCCAGCAGTCGGGGTGGAACTAATGAAAAACTGTTTTTT
>15|TRBD1|TRBV19|TRBJ2-2|-
CAIQQGAFLTGELFF
TGTGCCATTCAACAGGGGGCTTTCCTCACCGGGGAGCTGTTTTTT
>15|TRBD1|TRBV7-6|TRBJ1-1|-
CASRPKTGGTTEAFF
TGTGCCAGCAGACCCAAGACAGGGGGCACCACTGAAGCTTTCTTT
>19|-|TRBV27|TRBJ2-5|-
CASLTGGATGGNIQETQYF
TGTGCCAGTCTCACCGGGGGCGCAACGGGAGGTAATATCCAAGAGACCCAGTACTTC
>16|-|TRBV5-8|TRBJ1-1|-
CASSLWRRAAYTEAFF
TGTGCCAGCAGCTTGTGGAGGAGGGCTGCTTACACTGAAGCTTTCTTT
>17|-|TRBV6-1|TRBJ1-6|-
CASSEWSGGGSRSPLHF
TGTGCCAGCAGTGAATGGTCTGGGGGGGGCTCACGTTCACCCCTCCACTTT
>14|TRBD2|TRBV19|TRBJ2-3|-
CASKLAGYTDTQYF
TGTGCCAGTAAATTAGCGGGGTACACAGATACGCAGTATTTT
>17|-|TRBV19|TRBJ2-6|-
CASSIRRGRFGANVLTF
TGTGCCAGTAGTATCAGGAGGGGCCGTTTTGGGGCCAACGTCCTGACTTTC
>13|-|TRBV30|TRBJ2-1|-
CAWSRGGGLAQFF
TGTGCCTGGAGTAGGGGTGGGGGATTAGCACAGTTCTTC
>16|TRBD2|TRBV2|TRBJ2-1|-
CASSTISGDSYNEQFF
TGTGCCAGCAGCACAATAAGCGGGGACTCCTACAATGAGCAGTTCTTC
>14|-|TRBV4-1|TRBJ2-7|-
CASSQGFRAGEQYF
TGCGCCAGCAGCCAAGGGTTCAGGGCCGGCGAGCAGTACTTC
>15|-|TRBV11-2|TRBJ2-1|-
CASSSTYRTDNEQFF
TGTGCCAGCAGCTCCACCTACCGGACAGACAATGAGCAGTTCTTC
>15|-|TRBV5-1|TRBJ2-1|-
CASSLNSGSYNEQFF
TGCGCCAGCAGCTTGAATAGCGGTTCCTACAATGAGCAGTTCTTC
>14|-|TRBV7-2|TRBJ1-2|-
CASSRPRGTYGYTF
TGTGCCAGCAGCAGACCCCGGGGCACCTATGGCTACACCTTC
>19|TRBD2|TRBV10-3|TRBJ2-5|-
CAISESRTSGVGLQETQYF
TGTGCCATCAGTGAGTCCAGGACTAGCGGGGTTGGGTTACAAGAGACCCAGTACTTC
>13|-|TRBV6-5|TRBJ2-7|few
CASSWDGTYEQYF
TGTGCCAGCAGTTGGGACGGGACCTACGAGCAGTACTTC
>13|-|TRBV6-1|TRBJ2-7|-
CASSLGQGYEQYF
TGTGCCAGCAGTCTTGGACAAGGCTACGAGCAGTACTTC
>14|-|TRBV29-1|TRBJ1-1|once
CSVDPHGGRTEAFF
TGCAGCGTTGATCCACACGGGGGGCGAACTGAAGCTTTCTTT
>14|TRBD1|TRBV5-4|TRBJ2-7|-
CASSLGQGRYEQYF
TGTGCCAGCAGCTTGGGACAGGGACGCTACGAGCAGTACTTC
>15|TRBD1|TRBV27|TRBJ2-1|-
CASSLIGTGFGEQFF
TGTGCCAGCAGTTTAATCGGGACAGGGTTCGGTGAGCAGTTCTTC
>15|-|TRBV9|TRBJ2-1|-
CASSVEPSPYNEQFF
TGTGCCAGCAGCGTAGAGCCTAGCCCCTACAATGAGCAGTTCTTC
>16|-|TRBV5-6|TRBJ2-1|-
CASSLKLQGGYNEQFF
TGTGCCAGCAGCTTGAAGCTACAGGGTGGCTACAATGAGCAGTTCTTC
>15|-|TRBV5-1|TRBJ2-2|-
CASSPSGPASGELFF
TGCGCCAGCAGCCCGTCGGGACCCGCCAGCGGGGAGCTGTTTTTT